The 7 T cell receptor beta chains in this list originate from one sample, sequenced in a study of technical replicates of blood from a few donors. Produced via immunoSEQ multiplex PCR; TCRdb's table is partial and in-frame only. The sample carries about 68,000 clones, roughly 97% recorded once. The sample comprised T cells isolated from PBMCs. The origin of the receptors is a human donor in good health.

The rearrangement joins TRBV18 to TRBJ1-3; the match to TRBD1 covers 8 bases. The V and J ends lost 0 bases and 6 bases, in that order; junction bases with no gene match: 4. The germline gives CDR1 KGHSH, CDR2 LQKENI. This CDR3 is 15 amino acids long. The CDR3 DNA is TGTGCCAGCTCACCACCGAGGCAGGGGGCAAACACCATATATTTT. Amino acid sequence: CASSPPRQGANTIYF.

This clone was seen a single time. V gene TRBV10-2 combines with J gene TRBJ1-2; 7 nucleotides align to TRBD1. This CDR3 is built from 12 residues. CDR1 and CDR2 (germline): WSHSY, SAAADI. The V and J ends lost 6 bases and 6 bases, in that order; junction bases with no gene match: 4. CDR3 bases: TGCGCCAGCAGGACCCAGGGGGATGGCTACACCTTC. The encoded protein is CASRTQGDGYTF.

The chain recombines TRBV29-1 with TRBJ1-2; 8 positions agree with TRBD1. Germline CDR1 and CDR2: SQVTM and ANQGSEA. This CDR3 comprises 17 residues. The trim removed 6 bases at V and 4 bases at J, leaving 19 bases unmatched. CDR3 DNA: TGCAGCGTCGACCCGGACTTCCGGGACAGGACCTCCTATGGCTACACCTTC. It yields the protein CSVDPDFRDRTSYGYTF.

This clone has just one count. This chain connects TRBV6-1 to TRBJ1-3, with D unresolved. CDR1 is MNHNS, CDR2 SASEGT, per germline. This CDR3 has 14 amino acids. Trimming cost V 6 bases and J 0 bases, with 9 bases left between them. CDR3 nucleotide sequence: TGTGCCAGCAGGGCGGGATCCTCTGGAAACACCATATATTTT. Its protein product is CASRAGSSGNTIYF.

This clone has just one count. The V gene is TRBV4-1, the J gene TRBJ2-7, with D hard to call. There are 14 residues in the CDR3. Between the trimmed V and J ends, which lost 0 bases and 0 bases, there was a span of 6 bases. Germline CDR1 is MGHRA and CDR2 is YSYEKL. The CDR3 coding sequence is TGCGCCAGCAGCCAAGATCAGCGCTCCTACGAGCAGTACTTC. Amino acid sequence: CASSQDQRSYEQYF.

The V gene is TRBV27, the J gene TRBJ2-7, with a tentative D call TRBD2 (6 bases). With 0 bases removed from V and 2 bases from J, the gap between germline ends came to 11 bases. Germline V gene sequence: CDR1 MNHEY, CDR2 SMNVEV (reference sequence). The CDR3 consists of 15 residues. The CDR3 DNA follows: TGTGCCAGCAGTTTATCGACTAGGGCTACCTACGAGCAGTACTTC. It codes for CASSLSTRATYEQYF.

V and J are TRBV2 and TRBJ1-1; 11 bases agree with TRBD1. V gave up 10 bases and J gave up 4 bases; unmatched junction bases: 8. CDR3 size: 14 residues. Germline CDR1 SNHLY, CDR2 FYNNEI. CDR3 in DNA: TGTGCCACCCCCCGGACAGGGGGCGTCACTGAAGCTTTCTTT. It specifies CATPRTGGVTEAFF. The whole variable domain, filled in from reference TRBV2 and TRBJ1-1, reads EPEVTQTPSHQVTQMGQEVILRCVPISNHLYFYWYRQILGQKVEFLVSFYNNEISEKSEIFDDQFSVERPDGSNFTLKIRSTKLEDSAMYFCATPRTGGVTEAFFGQGTRLTVV.